Sequencing of this T cell receptor (beta chain) was carried out in a study of blood T cell repertoires in COVID-19. At the level of the study: T cells, B-cell-depleted T cells, or PBMCs supplied cDNA or gDNA.

Using immunoSEQ multiplex PCR, the repertoire was profiled, and TCRdb retains in-frame clones only, with some absent. The table has about 170,000 clones, about 88% seen once. The germline gives CDR1 MNHEY, CDR2 SVGAGI. V gave up 6 bases and J gave up 11 bases; unmatched junction bases: 7. This CDR3 contains 13 residues. Sequencing used peripheral blood. This chain connects TRBV6-5 to TRBJ1-6; 7 bases map to TRBD1. This TCR was recovered from a woman of 80 years or more with COVID-19, enrolled during active disease. The CDR3 nucleotides read TGTGCCAGCAGCCTGACAGGGAACGCACCCCTCCACTTT. This sequence encodes CASSLTGNAPLHF.